The source of this T cell receptor beta chain is a study of blood T cell repertoires in COVID-19. On the study more broadly: From T cells, B-cell-depleted T cells, or PBMCs came the material, which was cDNA or gDNA.

Sequencing was performed with immunoSEQ multiplex PCR; in TCRdb, only in-frame clones are kept and a portion is missing. Of tens of thousands of clones listed, around 79% are singletons. CDR1 and CDR2 (germline): SGHDT, YYEEEE. V lost 4 bases and J lost 0, with 17 bases in between. The CDR3 totals 17 residues. Sequencing was done on a sample of peripheral blood. This sequence joins TRBV5-6 and TRBJ1-5, with a weak D call TRBD1 (5 bases). The sequence was obtained from a man over 45 with acute or convalescent COVID-19. DNA for the CDR3: TGTGCCAGCAGCCAGGCGGGGGAGGGAACTAGCAATCAGCCCCAGCATTTT. The encoded protein is CASSQAGEGTSNQPQHF.